These T cell receptor beta chains were read from a single sample in a study of T cells in Graves' hyperthyroidism and ophthalmopathy. TCRdb itself ran the multiplex PCR reads through MiXCR, one entry per CDR3 protein. The repertoire consists of roughly 710,000 distinct CDR3 sequences, with about a third occurring once and the leading ten covering approximately 31%. The specimen was blood. These TCRs come from a woman aged 40 to 50 with Graves' hyperthyroidism. Both conserved end residues are trimmed from each CDR3. The size entry is marked missing in some rows and otherwise reads once, few, many or a size class.

j_call clone_size v_call cdr3_aa
TRBJ2-2 - TRBV7-3 ASSPTQTGELF
TRBJ2-7 few TRBV7-9 ASRKDSGYEQY
TRBJ2-7 many TRBV5-5 ASSLLVTYEQY
TRBJ2-2 few TRBV19 ASKFSWQGGKGGELF
TRBJ2-2 - TRBV14 ASSPLVGQGNTGELF
TRBJ1-6 - TRBV27 ASSLIQGARSPLH
TRBJ1-2 - TRBV12-3/TRBV12-4 ASSSSPPSQNYGYT
TRBJ1-1 many TRBV5-1 ASSRTEPNTEAF
TRBJ1-2 - TRBV7-8 ASSPTDFNYGYT
TRBJ1-5 few TRBV29-1 SVGNPGLTPRPQH
TRBJ1-2 - TRBV12-5 ASGLFTGDNNGYT
TRBJ1-2 - TRBV7-2 ASMRGRVDTSGYT
TRBJ2-5 - TRBV24-1 ATSDFRGQFQETQY
TRBJ1-2 - TRBV7-2 AGSASTGEGYGYT
TRBJ1-2 few TRBV5-5 ASSLEVGTAPWGYT
TRBJ2-7 - TRBV18 ASSPVAGDTYEQY
TRBJ1-4 - TRBV12-3/TRBV12-4 ASRMDRPLNEKLF
TRBJ1-5 - TRBV20-1 SARLGVNQPQH
TRBJ2-7 - TRBV28 ASSYSNTHEQY